This T cell receptor beta chain was recovered during a study of blood T cell repertoires in COVID-19. Trimming stripped 4 bases from V and 1 base from J, with 13 bases between. Germline loops: CDR1 MNHEY, CDR2 SMNVEV (reference sequence). The CDR3 is 16 residues long. As handled by the study authors: From reference gene primer amplification, estimates of nucleated cell counts were derived. Clones were read by immunoSEQ multiplex PCR, and TCRdb kept only the in-frame ones, dropping some. D and trimming were read from the DNA, whereas the V and J calls and clone size are those reported in that table. The data hold about 160,000 clones, with under 85% observed a single time.

This chain connects TRBV27 to TRBJ1-4, with D uncertain. Sample: peripheral blood. The sequence came from an older man who had recovered from COVID-19. The CDR3 DNA sequence: TGTGCCAGCAGTTATCGGGGTAGCGGAACTAATGAAAAACTGTTTTTT. Amino acids: CASSYRGSGTNEKLFF.